Listed below are T cell receptor beta chains from one sample, sequenced in a study of blood T cell repertoires in COVID-19. Data came from immunoSEQ multiplex PCR; TCRdb stores just in-frame clones and leaves some out. The table records more than 85,000 clones, about 88% of them present only once. Sequenced: peripheral blood. The receptors were sampled from a woman older than 75 with acute or convalescent COVID-19. The CDR3 runs from the conserved cysteine through the conserved F or W. Fields, in order: V gene, D gene, clone size, J gene, CDR3 DNA, CDR3 protein. A D gene is named only where the DNA matches it firmly. Clone size is not always given. Where it is, it says once, few, many or a class for expanded clones.

v_call: TRBV18
d_call: TRBD2
clone_size: -
j_call: TRBJ2-7
cdr3_nt: TGTGCCAGCTCACGTATAGTAGCGGGGGCTCAGGCCTACGAGCAGTACTTC
cdr3_aa: CASSRIVAGAQAYEQYF

v_call: TRBV6-5
d_call: -
clone_size: -
j_call: TRBJ1-2
cdr3_nt: TGTGCCAGCAGTCGGACGGGGATGGGCTATGGCTACACCTTC
cdr3_aa: CASSRTGMGYGYTF

v_call: TRBV2
d_call: TRBD1
clone_size: -
j_call: TRBJ1-5
cdr3_nt: TGTGCCAGCAGTGAAAACAGGGGCGGTCAGCCCCAGCATTTT
cdr3_aa: CASSENRGGQPQHF

v_call: TRBV5-4
d_call: -
clone_size: -
j_call: TRBJ1-1
cdr3_nt: TGTGCCAGCAGCTTGGAACTCCTGAACACTGAAGCTTTCTTT
cdr3_aa: CASSLELLNTEAFF

v_call: TRBV19
d_call: TRBD1
clone_size: once
j_call: TRBJ1-1
cdr3_nt: TGTGCCAGTACCCAGACAGGGTGGAGTGCTGAAGCTTTCTTT
cdr3_aa: CASTQTGWSAEAFF

v_call: TRBV7-9
d_call: -
clone_size: -
j_call: TRBJ1-1
cdr3_nt: TGTGCCAGCAGCGTACACAGAGAGAACACTGAAGCTTTCTTT
cdr3_aa: CASSVHRENTEAFF

v_call: TRBV19
d_call: TRBD2
clone_size: -
j_call: TRBJ2-3
cdr3_nt: TGTGCCAGCGGGGAAAATAGCGGGATTTCAGATACGCAGTATTTT
cdr3_aa: CASGENSGISDTQYF

v_call: TRBV7-2
d_call: -
clone_size: -
j_call: TRBJ1-5
cdr3_nt: TGTGCCAGCAGCTTAGCACACGGAGGCAATCAGCCCCAGCATTTT
cdr3_aa: CASSLAHGGNQPQHF

v_call: TRBV6-5
d_call: -
clone_size: -
j_call: TRBJ2-7
cdr3_nt: TGTGCCAGCAACCCCTCCCCAGCGCTACCCTACGAGCAGTACTTC
cdr3_aa: CASNPSPALPYEQYF

v_call: TRBV7-3
d_call: TRBD1
clone_size: -
j_call: TRBJ2-5
cdr3_nt: TGTGCCAGCAGCTTAAGTCCGGCAGGGGGCCAAGAGACCCAGTACTTC
cdr3_aa: CASSLSPAGGQETQYF

v_call: TRBV21-1
d_call: -
clone_size: -
j_call: TRBJ2-5
cdr3_nt: TGTGCCAGCAGCAACGGGGCCAGGGGGCTGTCGGAGACCCAGTACTTC
cdr3_aa: CASSNGARGLSETQYF

v_call: TRBV7-6
d_call: TRBD1
clone_size: -
j_call: TRBJ1-2
cdr3_nt: TGTGCCAGCAGCCCCGAAGCCGGGACAGGGGAGGAAGGCTACACCTTC
cdr3_aa: CASSPEAGTGEEGYTF

v_call: TRBV11-1
d_call: -
clone_size: -
j_call: TRBJ2-7
cdr3_nt: TGTGCCAGCAGCTCTAGGGGCCCCTACGAGCAGTACTTC
cdr3_aa: CASSSRGPYEQYF

v_call: TRBV13
d_call: -
clone_size: -
j_call: TRBJ1-2
cdr3_nt: TGTGCCAGCAGCTCCACGGGTCAGGGCTATGGCTACACCTTC
cdr3_aa: CASSSTGQGYGYTF

v_call: TRBV10-2
d_call: TRBD2
clone_size: -
j_call: TRBJ2-5
cdr3_nt: TGCGCCAGCAGTGATACTAGCGGGAGTCAAGAGACCCAGTACTTC
cdr3_aa: CASSDTSGSQETQYF

v_call: TRBV4-1
d_call: TRBD2
clone_size: -
j_call: TRBJ2-5
cdr3_nt: TGCGCCAGCAGCCCACACTCGACTAGCGGGGTAGAGACCCAGTACTTC
cdr3_aa: CASSPHSTSGVETQYF

v_call: TRBV7-9
d_call: TRBD1
clone_size: -
j_call: TRBJ1-2
cdr3_nt: TGTGCCAGCAGCTTCCACCGGGACAGGGGTTTTGATGGCTACACCTTC
cdr3_aa: CASSFHRDRGFDGYTF

v_call: TRBV9
d_call: TRBD2
clone_size: -
j_call: TRBJ2-1
cdr3_nt: TGTGCCAGCAGCGTAGCACTAGCGGGAGGATACAATGAGCAGTTCTTC
cdr3_aa: CASSVALAGGYNEQFF

v_call: TRBV24-1
d_call: TRBD2
clone_size: -
j_call: TRBJ2-1
cdr3_nt: TGTGCCACCAGTGATCCACCGGGACTAGCGGGGGGGGGCAATGAGCAGTTCTTC
cdr3_aa: CATSDPPGLAGGGNEQFF

v_call: TRBV2
d_call: -
clone_size: -
j_call: TRBJ1-5
cdr3_nt: TGTGCCAGCAGTCCCCAGGGTTCTAGCAATCAGCCCCAGCATTTT
cdr3_aa: CASSPQGSSNQPQHF

v_call: TRBV3-1/TRBV3-2
d_call: TRBD2
clone_size: -
j_call: TRBJ2-1
cdr3_nt: TGTGCCAGCAGCCAAGGTCCGCTAGCGGGAGGGAGCTACAATGAGCAGTTCTTC
cdr3_aa: CASSQGPLAGGSYNEQFF

v_call: TRBV5-1
d_call: -
clone_size: -
j_call: TRBJ2-5
cdr3_nt: TGCGCCAGCAGACCGACAGCTCGAGAGACCCAGTACTTC
cdr3_aa: CASRPTARETQYF

v_call: TRBV4-3
d_call: TRBD1
clone_size: -
j_call: TRBJ2-3
cdr3_nt: TGCGCCAGCAGCCAAGGACCGGGACAGGGGGCAATTGTAGATACGCAGTATTTT
cdr3_aa: CASSQGPGQGAIVDTQYF

v_call: TRBV5-1
d_call: -
clone_size: -
j_call: TRBJ1-1
cdr3_nt: TGCGCCAGCAGCTTGGGGCTATCAGGGAACACTGAAGCTTTCTTT
cdr3_aa: CASSLGLSGNTEAFF

v_call: TRBV30
d_call: TRBD1
clone_size: -
j_call: TRBJ1-6
cdr3_nt: TGTGCCTGGAGTGAGACAGGGGGCTCCGATAATTCACCCCTCCACTTT
cdr3_aa: CAWSETGGSDNSPLHF

v_call: TRBV7-6
d_call: -
clone_size: -
j_call: TRBJ2-2
cdr3_nt: TGTGCCAGCAGCCCCCCGCCCTGGGGACACAACACCGGGGAGCTGTTTTTT
cdr3_aa: CASSPPPWGHNTGELFF

v_call: TRBV5-1
d_call: TRBD2
clone_size: -
j_call: TRBJ2-7
cdr3_nt: TGCGCCAGCAGCCCGAGGCGGGGGGGCTTCGACGAGCAGTACTTC
cdr3_aa: CASSPRRGGFDEQYF

v_call: TRBV5-1
d_call: TRBD1
clone_size: -
j_call: TRBJ1-6
cdr3_nt: TGCGCCAGCAGCTTGGAAGGGGACAGAGATTCACCCCTCCACTTT
cdr3_aa: CASSLEGDRDSPLHF

v_call: TRBV11-1
d_call: TRBD1
clone_size: -
j_call: TRBJ1-2
cdr3_nt: TGTGCCAGCAGACACACAGGGGGCTCGGGCGGCTACACCTTC
cdr3_aa: CASRHTGGSGGYTF

v_call: TRBV27
d_call: -
clone_size: -
j_call: TRBJ1-2
cdr3_nt: TGTGCCAGCAGTAGGAGAAATTTCTATGGCTACACCTTC
cdr3_aa: CASSRRNFYGYTF

v_call: TRBV29-1
d_call: -
clone_size: -
j_call: TRBJ2-7
cdr3_nt: TGCAGCGTCGAGGGGGGGGGTCGATACGAGCAGTACTTC
cdr3_aa: CSVEGGGRYEQYF

v_call: TRBV19
d_call: TRBD1
clone_size: -
j_call: TRBJ1-3
cdr3_nt: TGTGCCAGTAGTATAAATTGGCACAGGGGTTCTGGAAACACCATATATTTT
cdr3_aa: CASSINWHRGSGNTIYF

v_call: TRBV24-1
d_call: -
clone_size: -
j_call: TRBJ2-3
cdr3_nt: TGTGCCACCAGTGACCCCGACGGCGGTGGGAGGGATACGCAGTATTTT
cdr3_aa: CATSDPDGGGRDTQYF

v_call: TRBV24-1
d_call: -
clone_size: -
j_call: TRBJ1-5
cdr3_nt: TGTGCCACCAGTGACTCAGCAGGGTCGCGTCAGCCCCAGCATTTT
cdr3_aa: CATSDSAGSRQPQHF

v_call: TRBV5-8
d_call: TRBD2
clone_size: -
j_call: TRBJ2-5
cdr3_nt: TGTGCCAGCAGCTCCGGGGGGGCCAGGAGGGAGACCCAGTACTTC
cdr3_aa: CASSSGGARRETQYF

v_call: TRBV6-6
d_call: TRBD2
clone_size: -
j_call: TRBJ2-1
cdr3_nt: TGTGCCAGCACCCCCAGAGCGGGGGGTTCCTACAATGAGCAGTTCTTC
cdr3_aa: CASTPRAGGSYNEQFF

v_call: TRBV18
d_call: -
clone_size: -
j_call: TRBJ1-3
cdr3_nt: TGTGCCAGCTCACTTAGAAACACCATATATTTT
cdr3_aa: CASSLRNTIYF

v_call: TRBV28
d_call: -
clone_size: -
j_call: TRBJ2-7
cdr3_nt: TGTGCCAGCAGTTTACCGGTCCTGTATTACGAGCAGTACTTC
cdr3_aa: CASSLPVLYYEQYF

v_call: TRBV4-2
d_call: TRBD1
clone_size: -
j_call: TRBJ1-3
cdr3_nt: TGTGCCAGCAGCCAATCAATGGGGACAGGTCGAAACACCATATATTTT
cdr3_aa: CASSQSMGTGRNTIYF

v_call: TRBV15
d_call: TRBD2
clone_size: -
j_call: TRBJ2-7
cdr3_nt: TGTGCCACCAGATATAGCGGGGCCTACGAGCAGTACTTC
cdr3_aa: CATRYSGAYEQYF

v_call: TRBV29-1
d_call: -
clone_size: -
j_call: TRBJ2-6
cdr3_nt: TGCAGCGTTGCCAGCGTCTCTGGGGCCAACGTCCTGACTTTC
cdr3_aa: CSVASVSGANVLTF

v_call: TRBV7-2
d_call: -
clone_size: few
j_call: TRBJ1-3
cdr3_nt: TGTGCCAGCAGCTTAGAGACCGGGAGCGGGAACACCATATATTTT
cdr3_aa: CASSLETGSGNTIYF

v_call: TRBV19
d_call: -
clone_size: -
j_call: TRBJ1-2
cdr3_nt: TGTGCCAGTAGTCCGGACGACAGGTTCTATGGCTACACCTTC
cdr3_aa: CASSPDDRFYGYTF

v_call: TRBV4-3
d_call: -
clone_size: once
j_call: TRBJ1-5
cdr3_nt: TGCGCCAGCAGCCAAGACCCCTCGGGTGGGCAGCCCCAGCATTTT
cdr3_aa: CASSQDPSGGQPQHF

v_call: TRBV12-3/TRBV12-4
d_call: -
clone_size: few
j_call: TRBJ1-1
cdr3_nt: TGTGCCAGCAGTTTAAGGGAGGGCACTGAAGCTTTCTTT
cdr3_aa: CASSLREGTEAFF

v_call: TRBV6-5
d_call: TRBD1
clone_size: -
j_call: TRBJ1-2
cdr3_nt: TGTGCCAGCAGTATACAGGGGCGGGATGGCTACACCTTC
cdr3_aa: CASSIQGRDGYTF

v_call: TRBV20-1
d_call: -
clone_size: -
j_call: TRBJ2-5
cdr3_nt: TGCAGTGCTAGTGGGTCTACCCGGGACCAAGAGACCCAGTACTTC
cdr3_aa: CSASGSTRDQETQYF

v_call: TRBV7-8
d_call: -
clone_size: -
j_call: TRBJ1-1
cdr3_nt: TGTGCCAGCAGCTTAGCTGGACACATGAACACTGAAGCTTTCTTT
cdr3_aa: CASSLAGHMNTEAFF

v_call: TRBV7-3
d_call: TRBD1
clone_size: -
j_call: TRBJ2-2
cdr3_nt: TGTGCCAGCAGCTTAACGTTTGCAGGGGGGAACACCGGGGAGCTGTTTTTT
cdr3_aa: CASSLTFAGGNTGELFF

v_call: TRBV4-1
d_call: TRBD2
clone_size: once
j_call: TRBJ2-1
cdr3_nt: TGCGCCAGCAGCCAAAGGGCTACCGGGACTAGCGGTTACTACAATGAGCAGTTCTTC
cdr3_aa: CASSQRATGTSGYYNEQFF

v_call: TRBV7-2
d_call: TRBD2
clone_size: -
j_call: TRBJ2-3
cdr3_nt: TGTGCCAGCAGGGATCTAGCGGGGTTCACAGATACGCAGTATTTT
cdr3_aa: CASRDLAGFTDTQYF

v_call: TRBV6-5
d_call: -
clone_size: -
j_call: TRBJ1-2
cdr3_nt: TGTGCCAGTCATGGGGGGATCCCCGGTGACTACACCTTC
cdr3_aa: CASHGGIPGDYTF

v_call: TRBV4-3
d_call: TRBD2
clone_size: -
j_call: TRBJ2-3
cdr3_nt: TGCGCCAGCAGCCAGGCCTTGACTAGCGGGGCGGCAGATACGCAGTATTTT
cdr3_aa: CASSQALTSGAADTQYF

v_call: TRBV3-1/TRBV3-2
d_call: TRBD2
clone_size: -
j_call: TRBJ2-1
cdr3_nt: TGTGCCAGCAGCCAACCGACGGGACTAGCGGGAGGGTTCTACAATGAGCAGTTCTTC
cdr3_aa: CASSQPTGLAGGFYNEQFF

v_call: TRBV12-5
d_call: -
clone_size: -
j_call: TRBJ1-1
cdr3_nt: TGTGCTAGTGGTTTGTCAGGGAGGTTCGTTGCTTTCTTT
cdr3_aa: CASGLSGRFVAFF

v_call: TRBV3-1/TRBV3-2
d_call: TRBD1
clone_size: -
j_call: TRBJ2-7
cdr3_nt: TGTGCCAGCAGCCCGGGACAGATATACGAGCAGTACTTC
cdr3_aa: CASSPGQIYEQYF

v_call: TRBV9
d_call: TRBD1
clone_size: once
j_call: TRBJ2-3
cdr3_nt: TGTGCCAGCAGCCTGACAGGGACAAGGAGCACAGATACGCAGTATTTT
cdr3_aa: CASSLTGTRSTDTQYF

v_call: TRBV6-5
d_call: -
clone_size: -
j_call: TRBJ1-2
cdr3_nt: TGTGCCAGCAGTTACTCAATTATTAACTATGGCTACACCTTC
cdr3_aa: CASSYSIINYGYTF